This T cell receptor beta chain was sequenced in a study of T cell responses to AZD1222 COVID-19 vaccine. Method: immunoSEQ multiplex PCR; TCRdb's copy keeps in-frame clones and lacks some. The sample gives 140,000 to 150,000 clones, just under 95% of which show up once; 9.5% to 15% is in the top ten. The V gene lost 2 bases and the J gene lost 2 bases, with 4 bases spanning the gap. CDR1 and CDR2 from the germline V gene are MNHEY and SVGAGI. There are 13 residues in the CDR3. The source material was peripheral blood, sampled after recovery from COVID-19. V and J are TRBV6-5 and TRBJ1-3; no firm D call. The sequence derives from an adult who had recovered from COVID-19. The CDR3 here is CASSYAAGNTIYF. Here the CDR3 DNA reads TGTGCCAGCAGTTACGCCGCTGGAAACACCATATATTTT.